This T cell receptor beta chain emerged from a study of T cell changes during pregnancy in multiple sclerosis. Trimming removed 2 bases at V and 6 bases at J, with 7 bases between. The CDR3 spans 13 residues. Germline CDR1 reads SNHLY; CDR2 reads FYNNEI. Profiling relied on immunoSEQ multiplex PCR, and the TCRdb table lists in-frame clones only, not all of them. The sample contains about 89,000 clones, about 90% of which appear only once. The chain links TRBV2 to TRBJ2-2; D is uncertain. The sequencing here drew on peripheral blood, taken after pregnancy. This sequence originates from a female donor in good health, enrolled as a control in a pregnancy study. CDR3 DNA: TGTGCCAGCAGTGAATTCCCCTCCGGGGAGCTGTTTTTT. Translated, it gives CASSEFPSGELFF.